This T cell receptor (beta chain) derives from a study of T cell responses to AZD1222 COVID-19 vaccine. On this clone: Its antigen is not identified.

Study results and limitations: Clonal diversity was possibly underestimated; the donors were predominantly white British and more often female.

The method was immunoSEQ multiplex PCR; TCRdb's version includes in-frame clones alone and lacks a portion of them. The data show 70,000 to 95,000 clones, around 87% seen once. Specimen: peripheral blood, collected on day 0 of MenACWY control vaccination. This TCR was recovered from an adult in good health.

The CDR3 reads CASSLPAPNTEAFF. Written as DNA, the CDR3 is TGTGCCAGCAGTTTGCCGGCCCCTAACACTGAAGCTTTCTTT. V and J are TRBV28 and TRBJ1-1; D gene uncertain. The CDR3 has 14 residues. The germline gives CDR1 MDHEN, CDR2 SYDVKM. Trimming left V 3 bases short and J 2 bases short, with 10 bases between.